A selection of T cell receptor beta chains follows, all from one sample in a study of cytomegalovirus exposure and HLA in healthy donors. Using immunoSEQ multiplex PCR, the repertoire was profiled, and TCRdb retains in-frame clones only, with some absent. In the table there are roughly 100,000 clones, around 76% of which are singletons. Sequenced input: PBMCs. Receptors originate from a man aged 40-55 years in good health and CMV-seropositive. CDR3s include the opening cysteine and the closing phenylalanine or tryptophan. D genes are given only for firm matches. Where a row states a size, it is once, few, many or the class of an expanded clone; other rows omit it.

cdr3_nt: TGTGCCACCTCTCGAACCAGGGAGGTCGTGTACGAGCAGTACTTC
cdr3_aa: CATSRTREVVYEQYF
clone_size: .
j_call: TRBJ2-7
v_call: TRBV2
d_call: .

cdr3_nt: TGTGCCAGCAGTGTTACAGGGGATACGCAGTATTTT
cdr3_aa: CASSVTGDTQYF
clone_size: .
j_call: TRBJ2-3
v_call: TRBV28
d_call: .

cdr3_nt: TGTGCCAGCTTCCCAGGTGGGAGCTCCTACGAGCAGTACTTC
cdr3_aa: CASFPGGSSYEQYF
clone_size: .
j_call: TRBJ2-7
v_call: TRBV2
d_call: .

cdr3_nt: TGTGCCAGCAGTACCGGACAGTTCTACGAGCAGTACTTC
cdr3_aa: CASSTGQFYEQYF
clone_size: .
j_call: TRBJ2-7
v_call: TRBV6-1
d_call: .

cdr3_nt: TGTGCCAGCAGCTCAAGCCTTAGTGCGGGGGGGCGGTCAGATACGCAGTATTTT
cdr3_aa: CASSSSLSAGGRSDTQYF
clone_size: .
j_call: TRBJ2-3
v_call: TRBV11-2
d_call: TRBD2

cdr3_nt: TGTGCCAGCAGCCGCCTGGGCTCTGAAGCTTTCTTT
cdr3_aa: CASSRLGSEAFF
clone_size: .
j_call: TRBJ1-1
v_call: TRBV6-5
d_call: .

cdr3_nt: TGTGCCAGCAGGAGGGAGCGGGGGGACCCCTACGAGCAGTACTTC
cdr3_aa: CASRRERGDPYEQYF
clone_size: .
j_call: TRBJ2-7
v_call: TRBV2
d_call: TRBD2

cdr3_nt: TGTGCCAGCAGTGAAAGGGTAGTAGCGGGAGACAATGAGCAGTTCTTC
cdr3_aa: CASSERVVAGDNEQFF
clone_size: once
j_call: TRBJ2-1
v_call: TRBV2
d_call: TRBD2

cdr3_nt: TGTGCCAGCAGCTGGGACTGGGCGAACGAGCAGTACTTC
cdr3_aa: CASSWDWANEQYF
clone_size: .
j_call: TRBJ2-7
v_call: TRBV6-5
d_call: .

cdr3_nt: TGTGCCAGCAGCAAAGACGGCTGGGAGGCGCCAGATACGCAGTATTTT
cdr3_aa: CASSKDGWEAPDTQYF
clone_size: .
j_call: TRBJ2-3
v_call: TRBV21-1
d_call: .

cdr3_nt: TGTGCCAGCAGCTTAGAAGTGGGACAGGGGGCAGGGGCTTTCTTT
cdr3_aa: CASSLEVGQGAGAFF
clone_size: .
j_call: TRBJ1-1
v_call: TRBV7-9
d_call: TRBD1

cdr3_nt: TGTGCCAGCAGCGCGGACAGGCCTACCGGGGAGCTGTTTTTT
cdr3_aa: CASSADRPTGELFF
clone_size: .
j_call: TRBJ2-2
v_call: TRBV9
d_call: TRBD1

cdr3_nt: TGCAGCGTAACAGAATATGCCGGGGAGCTGTTTTTT
cdr3_aa: CSVTEYAGELFF
clone_size: .
j_call: TRBJ2-2
v_call: TRBV29-1
d_call: .

cdr3_nt: TGCGCCAGCAGCCAAGAACAGGACTATGGCTACACCTTC
cdr3_aa: CASSQEQDYGYTF
clone_size: .
j_call: TRBJ1-2
v_call: TRBV4-3
d_call: .

cdr3_nt: TGTGCCACTAAGCTGGGGGGCACTGAAGCTTTCTTT
cdr3_aa: CATKLGGTEAFF
clone_size: .
j_call: TRBJ1-1
v_call: TRBV27
d_call: .

cdr3_nt: TGTGCCAGCAGTGTGTACAGGGGAGCCTACGAGCAGTACTTC
cdr3_aa: CASSVYRGAYEQYF
clone_size: few
j_call: TRBJ2-7
v_call: TRBV2
d_call: TRBD1

cdr3_nt: TGTGCCACCAGCAGAGACAGGGCGAGCACTGAAGCTTTCTTT
cdr3_aa: CATSRDRASTEAFF
clone_size: .
j_call: TRBJ1-1
v_call: TRBV15
d_call: .